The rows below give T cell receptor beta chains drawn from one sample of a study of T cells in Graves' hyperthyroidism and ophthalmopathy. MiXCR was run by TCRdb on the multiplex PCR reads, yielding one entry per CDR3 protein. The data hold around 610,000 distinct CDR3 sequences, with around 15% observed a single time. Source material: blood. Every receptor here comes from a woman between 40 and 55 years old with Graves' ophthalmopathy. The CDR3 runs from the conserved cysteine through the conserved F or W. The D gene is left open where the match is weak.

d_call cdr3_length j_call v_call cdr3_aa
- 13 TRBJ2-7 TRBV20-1 CSARGGVSYEQYF
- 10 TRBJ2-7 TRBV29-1 CSVAGNEQYF
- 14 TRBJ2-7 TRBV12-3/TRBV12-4 CASSSRGRPYEQYF
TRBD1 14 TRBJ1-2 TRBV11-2 CASSLGQGAHGYTF
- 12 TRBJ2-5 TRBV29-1 CSVEHTQETQYF
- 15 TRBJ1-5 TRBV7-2 CASSGQTGALVPQHF
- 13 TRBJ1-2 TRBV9 CASSVVSEGGYTF
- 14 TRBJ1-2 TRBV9 CASSVRTEINGYTF
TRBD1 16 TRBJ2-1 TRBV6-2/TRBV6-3 CASSYSRDRVLNEQFF
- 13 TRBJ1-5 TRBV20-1 CSASGYRNQPQHF
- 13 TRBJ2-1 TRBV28 CASNTVAANEQFF
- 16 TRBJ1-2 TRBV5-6 CASSPTPLGAYYGYTF
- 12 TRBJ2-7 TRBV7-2 CASSFRTYEQYF
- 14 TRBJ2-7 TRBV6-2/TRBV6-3 CASSYMTAPYEQYF
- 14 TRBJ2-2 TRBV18 CASSPPSQAGELFF
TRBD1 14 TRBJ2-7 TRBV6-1 CASGRDREYHEQYF
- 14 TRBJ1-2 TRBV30 CAWSDLGGTYGYTF
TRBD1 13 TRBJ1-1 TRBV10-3 CAIRGTGKALAFF
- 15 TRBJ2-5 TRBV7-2 CASGVYGGSEETQYF
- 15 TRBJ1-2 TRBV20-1 CSASHGGGSLYGYTF
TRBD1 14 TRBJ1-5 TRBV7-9 CASSLQGVETPQHF
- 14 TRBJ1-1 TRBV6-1 CASSESWRTLEAFF
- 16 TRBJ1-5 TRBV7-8 CASSKQELYSNQPQHF
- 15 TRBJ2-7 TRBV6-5 CASSYSKDPPYEQYF
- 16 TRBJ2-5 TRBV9 CASSVDSQLGRETQYF
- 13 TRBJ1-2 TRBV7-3 CASSFFGVSGYTF
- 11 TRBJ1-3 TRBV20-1 CSARGGNTIYF
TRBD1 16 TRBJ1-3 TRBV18 CASSHATGLSGNTIYF
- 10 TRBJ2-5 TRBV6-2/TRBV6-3 CDSRGETQYF
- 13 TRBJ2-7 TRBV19 CASSIGAAYEQYF
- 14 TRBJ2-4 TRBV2 CASGGGLAKNIQYF
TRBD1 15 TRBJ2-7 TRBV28 CASSLSGTGFVEQYF
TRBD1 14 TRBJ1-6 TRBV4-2 CASGSDRGDSPLHF
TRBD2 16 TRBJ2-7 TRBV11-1 CASSSVASGMSYEQYF
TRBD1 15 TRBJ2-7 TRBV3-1 CASSQDAGGINEQYF
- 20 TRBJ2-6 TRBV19 CASTGPWGVGTHSGANVLTF
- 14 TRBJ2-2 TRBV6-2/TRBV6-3 CASSYSREAGELFF
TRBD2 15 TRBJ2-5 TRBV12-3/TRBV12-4 CASSSSGRIGKTQYF
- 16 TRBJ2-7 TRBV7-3 CASSLTGGQASYEQSF
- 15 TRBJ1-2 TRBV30 CACPPPGAKNYGYTF
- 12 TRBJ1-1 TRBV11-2 CASSLLIGLAFF
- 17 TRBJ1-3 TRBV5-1 CASSPFSGLYSGNTIYF
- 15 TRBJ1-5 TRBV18 CASSPQEGHNQPQHF
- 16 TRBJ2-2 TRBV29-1 CSVAPQGRIRTGELFF
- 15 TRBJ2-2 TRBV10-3 CAIRGRDFNTGELFF
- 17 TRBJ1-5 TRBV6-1 CASAARQDSILNQPQHF
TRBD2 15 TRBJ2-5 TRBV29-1 CSVGRLAGSGETQYF
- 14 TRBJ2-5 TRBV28 CASSLKWRQGAQYF
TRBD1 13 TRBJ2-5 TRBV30 CAWSGQGVETQYF
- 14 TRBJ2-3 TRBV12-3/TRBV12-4 CASSLITRTDTQYF
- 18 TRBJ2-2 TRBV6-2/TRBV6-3 CATITGRVGLANTGELFF
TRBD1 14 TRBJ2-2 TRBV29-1 CSVVGQGVTGELFF
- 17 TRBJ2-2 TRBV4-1 CASSQIGQGWNTGELFF
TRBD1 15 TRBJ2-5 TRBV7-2 CASSSPQGHQETQYF
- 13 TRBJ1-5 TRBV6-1 CASMTASNQPQHF
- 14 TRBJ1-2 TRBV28 CASSLTGGNYGYTF
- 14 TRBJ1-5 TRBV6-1 CASSTVQGNQPQHF
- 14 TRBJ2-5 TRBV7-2 CASSLYREGETQYF
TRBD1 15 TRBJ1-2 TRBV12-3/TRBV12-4 CASSLRQGDDYGYTF
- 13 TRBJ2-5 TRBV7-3 CASSPGGSETQYF